This T cell receptor (beta chain) was found in a study of T cell repertoires in cytomegalovirus infection (dated by TCRdb to the late 2010s). Regarding the complete study: Recently identified HLA-C-restricted CMV epitopes, whose presentation resists viral immunomodulation, were targeted by peptide stimulations together with well-studied HLA-B-restricted epitopes. Donor HLA type was relevant to the analysis, as public TCR beta signatures indicated carriage of CMV infection together with the matching HLA type. The full study reports these points: Carriers of CMV infection plus the relevant HLA type were discriminated by the cumulative frequency of public TCR beta family members in the study cohort and in an independent roughly 340-donor cohort. The ex vivo response was dominated by HLA-C-restricted CMV-specific TCR beta clonotypes, and the single most frequent clonotype in two of eight donors was supplied by these HLA-C-restricted clonotypes.

The reads were generated on an Illumina HiSeq 1500. Using fastp trimming at Q25 and MiXCR clonotype assembly, TCRdb reanalyzed the public sequencing data and kept in-frame beta chains. Entries are consolidated by CDR3 protein sequence, retaining the most common genes and DNA. The sample has approximately 590,000 distinct CDR3 sequences on record, 40% of them singletons. The top ten clonotypes cover 40% to 60% of the sample. The treatment or condition label of this sample denotes: in vitro stimulation with specific CMV peptide epitopes to enrich CMV-specific T cells. Concerning this clonotype: The specificity of this receptor is unknown. The sample holds no much larger clone one base away, and base qualities are not on file.

This receptor was identified in a human donor in good health (CMV status not recorded). Some clones in this sample may be carry-over from other donors' samples. The material was cultured PBMCs, obtained from culture after CMV antigen stimulation.

The bases are TGTGCCAGCAGCCCCAGGACTACCCACCAAGAGACCCAGTACTTC. It translates to CASSPRTTHQETQYF. The sequence is built from TRBV7-2 and TRBJ2-5; a tentative D match to TRBD2 spans 6 bases. V gives up 5 bases and J gives up 0 bases, and the segment between their germline ends measures 13 bases. The germline V gene encodes CDR1 SGHTA and CDR2 FQGNSA. There are 15 amino acids in the CDR3, from cysteine to phenylalanine inclusive. Only the CDR3 DNA stays, 45 bases, in frame from base 1.